The sequence of this T cell receptor (beta chain) was determined in a study of CD8 T cells in ankylosing spondylitis. Quantitative 5'-RACE with molecular barcodes was used to make the TCR beta libraries. MiXCR, applied by TCRdb to the 5' RACE reads, yields one record per CDR3 protein. This sample has fewer than 500,000 distinct CDR3 sequences, with approximately 26% found just once. General study results and limits: One TCR beta motif, made up of roughly eight highly homologous variants, appeared characteristic of ankylosing spondylitis blood.

CDR1 is SQVTM and CDR2 is ANQGSEA in the germline V gene. The CDR3 has 12 residues. Of note for this clonotype: The antigen remains unidentified.

The receptor comes from a male donor with ankylosing spondylitis. The source material was blood, either unsorted or a sorted T cell fraction (not recorded which). The chain couples TRBV29-1 to TRBJ2-2, with 11 bases identical to TRBD1. As DNA, the CDR3 is TGCAGTGGGGGACAGGGGGCCGGGGAGCTGTTTTTT. Translation: CSGGQGAGELFF.